A selection of T cell receptor beta chains follows, all from one sample in a study of regulatory T cells in long-lasting Graves disease. MiXCR was run by TCRdb on the multiplex PCR reads, yielding one entry per CDR3 protein. The table lists 400,000 to 450,000 distinct CDR3 sequences, under 15% of them singletons. These data were likewise used in another study, on T cells in Graves' hyperthyroidism and ophthalmopathy.

This material consisted of peripheral blood mononuclear cells (PBMCs), taken at new diagnosis, from a patient treated with antithyroid drugs. Receptors were obtained from a woman in her 30s with Graves disease. CDR3s include the opening cysteine and the closing phenylalanine or tryptophan. The order of the fields is clone size, J gene, D gene, V gene, CDR3 protein, CDR3 DNA. The D gene is left open where the match is weak. Rows give clone size only sometimes, using once, few, many, or a class for an expanded clone.

clone size: few
J gene: TRBJ2-7
D gene: .
V gene: TRBV7-9
CDR3 protein: CASSLGGILHYEQYF
CDR3 DNA: TGTGCCAGCAGCTTAGGAGGAATCCTGCACTACGAGCAGTACTTC

clone size: .
J gene: TRBJ2-2
D gene: .
V gene: TRBV11-3
CDR3 protein: CASIVRGGARTGELFF
CDR3 DNA: TGTGCCAGCATCGTGAGGGGGGGGGCGCGGACCGGGGAGCTGTTTTTT

clone size: .
J gene: TRBJ2-2
D gene: TRBD1
V gene: TRBV18
CDR3 protein: CASSRSGQGYTGELFF
CDR3 DNA: TGTGCCAGCTCACGATCGGGACAGGGGTACACCGGGGAGCTGTTTTTT

clone size: many
J gene: TRBJ2-7
D gene: .
V gene: TRBV6-5
CDR3 protein: CASSYSRQVSYEQYF
CDR3 DNA: TGTGCCAGCAGTTACTCAAGACAGGTTTCCTACGAGCAGTACTTC

clone size: many
J gene: TRBJ1-2
D gene: TRBD1
V gene: TRBV11-1
CDR3 protein: CASSLTGDGYTF
CDR3 DNA: TGTGCCAGCAGCTTGACAGGGGATGGCTACACCTTC

clone size: few
J gene: TRBJ2-7
D gene: TRBD2
V gene: TRBV9
CDR3 protein: CASLEEGTRPPYEQYF
CDR3 DNA: TGTGCCAGCCTGGAGGAGGGGACTAGACCCCCCTACGAGCAGTACTTC

clone size: many
J gene: TRBJ2-2
D gene: TRBD1
V gene: TRBV3-1
CDR3 protein: CASEPRQGHNTGELFF
CDR3 DNA: TGTGCCAGCGAACCCCGACAGGGGCATAACACCGGGGAGCTGTTTTTT

clone size: many
J gene: TRBJ2-1
D gene: TRBD2
V gene: TRBV6-4
CDR3 protein: CASSPLAGAANEQFF
CDR3 DNA: TGTGCCAGCAGTCCTCTAGCGGGAGCGGCCAATGAGCAGTTCTTC

clone size: many
J gene: TRBJ2-1
D gene: TRBD2
V gene: TRBV12-3/TRBV12-4
CDR3 protein: CASRRTSGRANEQFF
CDR3 DNA: TGTGCCAGCAGAAGAACTAGCGGGAGGGCAAATGAGCAGTTCTTC

clone size: many
J gene: TRBJ2-1
D gene: .
V gene: TRBV29-1
CDR3 protein: CSVTTIVNNEQFF
CDR3 DNA: TGCAGCGTTACTACGATAGTCAACAATGAGCAGTTCTTC

clone size: many
J gene: TRBJ2-1
D gene: .
V gene: TRBV7-9
CDR3 protein: CASSLPGHNEQFF
CDR3 DNA: TGTGCCAGCAGCCTCCCCGGTCACAATGAGCAGTTCTTC

clone size: few
J gene: TRBJ1-1
D gene: TRBD1
V gene: TRBV27
CDR3 protein: CASSPGQDYTEAFF
CDR3 DNA: TGTGCCAGCAGTCCGGGACAGGATTACACTGAAGCTTTCTTT

clone size: few
J gene: TRBJ1-5
D gene: .
V gene: TRBV2
CDR3 protein: CASSVSRQVIRVQHF
CDR3 DNA: TGTGCCAGCAGTGTATCTCGGCAGGTTATAAGGGTCCAGCATTTT

clone size: many
J gene: TRBJ1-2
D gene: TRBD1
V gene: TRBV10-3
CDR3 protein: CAISGASGQNYGYTF
CDR3 DNA: TGTGCCATCAGTGGGGCCTCGGGACAGAACTATGGCTACACCTTC

clone size: few
J gene: TRBJ2-1
D gene: .
V gene: TRBV3-1
CDR3 protein: CASSLHYNEQFF
CDR3 DNA: TGTGCCAGCAGCCTCCACTACAATGAGCAGTTCTTC

clone size: many
J gene: TRBJ2-1
D gene: TRBD2
V gene: TRBV7-9
CDR3 protein: CASSLLAGEAYNEQFF
CDR3 DNA: TGTGCCAGCAGCTTATTAGCGGGAGAAGCCTACAATGAGCAGTTCTTC

clone size: .
J gene: TRBJ2-5
D gene: TRBD2
V gene: TRBV20-1
CDR3 protein: CSARAGEETQYF
CDR3 DNA: TGCAGTGCCCGAGCGGGGGAGGAGACCCAGTACTTC

clone size: .
J gene: TRBJ1-2
D gene: TRBD1
V gene: TRBV30
CDR3 protein: CAWRGQGAQGYTF
CDR3 DNA: TGTGCCTGGAGGGGACAGGGGGCTCAGGGCTACACCTTC

clone size: .
J gene: TRBJ2-2
D gene: .
V gene: TRBV7-9
CDR3 protein: CASSVRYAGELFF
CDR3 DNA: TGTGCCAGCAGCGTGCGGTACGCCGGGGAGCTGTTTTTT

clone size: .
J gene: TRBJ1-5
D gene: .
V gene: TRBV4-2
CDR3 protein: CASSQANQPQHF
CDR3 DNA: TGTGCCAGCAGCCAGGCAAATCAGCCCCAGCATTTT

clone size: .
J gene: TRBJ2-1
D gene: .
V gene: TRBV20-1
CDR3 protein: CSASSEASSYNEQFF
CDR3 DNA: TGCAGTGCTAGTTCAGAGGCTAGCAGCTACAATGAGCAGTTCTTC

clone size: .
J gene: TRBJ1-4
D gene: .
V gene: TRBV12-3/TRBV12-4
CDR3 protein: CASSLRGERLFF
CDR3 DNA: TGTGCCAGCAGTTTGAGGGGTGAAAGACTGTTTTTT

clone size: .
J gene: TRBJ2-2
D gene: TRBD2
V gene: TRBV10-2
CDR3 protein: CASSREGITGELFF
CDR3 DNA: TGCGCCAGCAGTCGGGAGGGCATCACCGGGGAGCTGTTTTTT

clone size: many
J gene: TRBJ2-7
D gene: TRBD1
V gene: TRBV6-1
CDR3 protein: CASSGPRDSPYEQYF
CDR3 DNA: TGTGCCAGCAGTGGTCCCCGGGACAGTCCCTACGAGCAGTACTTC

clone size: many
J gene: TRBJ2-3
D gene: TRBD2
V gene: TRBV10-3
CDR3 protein: CAIRTSGSTDTQYF
CDR3 DNA: TGTGCCATAAGGACTAGCGGGAGCACAGATACGCAGTATTTT

clone size: .
J gene: TRBJ2-3
D gene: TRBD2
V gene: TRBV12-3/TRBV12-4
CDR3 protein: CASIPTSGSNADTQYF
CDR3 DNA: TGTGCCAGCATCCCGACTAGCGGGAGTAACGCAGATACGCAGTATTTT

clone size: many
J gene: TRBJ2-3
D gene: .
V gene: TRBV9
CDR3 protein: CASSSEGGNTDTQYF
CDR3 DNA: TGTGCCAGCAGCTCCGAGGGGGGTAACACAGATACGCAGTATTTT

clone size: .
J gene: TRBJ2-2
D gene: .
V gene: TRBV5-1
CDR3 protein: CASSPEPGAGELFF
CDR3 DNA: TGCGCCAGCAGCCCGGAACCCGGGGCCGGGGAGCTGTTTTTT

clone size: many
J gene: TRBJ2-1
D gene: TRBD2
V gene: TRBV7-2
CDR3 protein: CASSFLAGTYNEQFF
CDR3 DNA: TGTGCCAGCAGCTTTCTAGCGGGGACCTACAATGAGCAGTTCTTC

clone size: many
J gene: TRBJ1-2
D gene: TRBD1
V gene: TRBV5-1
CDR3 protein: CASSGTGGDYGYTF
CDR3 DNA: TGCGCCAGCAGCGGAACAGGGGGCGACTATGGCTACACCTTC

clone size: .
J gene: TRBJ2-1
D gene: TRBD2
V gene: TRBV19
CDR3 protein: CASRGGLAGTFQNEQFF
CDR3 DNA: TGTGCCAGTAGGGGAGGGTTGGCGGGAACTTTCCAAAATGAGCAGTTCTTC

clone size: few
J gene: TRBJ2-3
D gene: .
V gene: TRBV7-2
CDR3 protein: CASSSQSWSYTDTQYF
CDR3 DNA: TGTGCCAGCAGCTCACAAAGTTGGTCCTACACAGATACGCAGTATTTT